These T cell receptor beta chains were read from a single sample in a study of blood T cell repertoires in COVID-19. Sequencing was performed with immunoSEQ multiplex PCR; in TCRdb, only in-frame clones are kept and a portion is missing. Of more than 95,000 clones listed, roughly 82% were seen once; the top ten hold about 5%. The material sequenced was peripheral blood. The receptors were sampled from a man aged 55 to 70 with acute or convalescent COVID-19. Each CDR3 is given with its conserved first and last residue. The order of the fields is D gene, clone size, J gene, V gene, CDR3 DNA, CDR3 protein. D genes are given only for firm matches. Clone size appears in some rows only: once, few, many, or a class for an expanded clone.

d_gene: NA
abundance: NA
j_gene: TRBJ2-1
v_gene: TRBV7-8
CDR3nt: TGTGCCAGCAGCCTCAGGGTGGAAAAGGACAATGAGCAGTTCTTC
CDR3aa: CASSLRVEKDNEQFF

d_gene: NA
abundance: NA
j_gene: TRBJ1-5
v_gene: TRBV6-2/TRBV6-3
CDR3nt: TGTGCCAGCAGCCGGACACCTTATAGCAATCAGCCCCAGCATTTT
CDR3aa: CASSRTPYSNQPQHF

d_gene: NA
abundance: NA
j_gene: TRBJ2-1
v_gene: TRBV5-4
CDR3nt: TGTGCCAGCAGCTTGGGACTACAGGGTATCTCCTACAATGAGCAGTTCTTC
CDR3aa: CASSLGLQGISYNEQFF

d_gene: TRBD1
abundance: NA
j_gene: TRBJ2-3
v_gene: TRBV28
CDR3nt: TGTGCCAGCAGTTCACGGACAGGGGTGGTCACAGATACGCAGTATTTT
CDR3aa: CASSSRTGVVTDTQYF

d_gene: NA
abundance: NA
j_gene: TRBJ2-6
v_gene: TRBV3-1/TRBV3-2
CDR3nt: TGTGCCAGTACGACAGGAGATCTCTCTGGGGCCAACGTCCTGACTTTC
CDR3aa: CASTTGDLSGANVLTF

d_gene: NA
abundance: many
j_gene: TRBJ2-2
v_gene: TRBV12-5
CDR3nt: TGTGCTAGTGCACAGGGTTTGTCCGGGGAGCTGTTTTTT
CDR3aa: CASAQGLSGELFF

d_gene: TRBD1
abundance: NA
j_gene: TRBJ1-4
v_gene: TRBV7-2
CDR3nt: TGTGCCAGCAGCTTCAGGGGGCGGAATGAAAAACTGTTTTTT
CDR3aa: CASSFRGRNEKLFF

d_gene: TRBD2
abundance: NA
j_gene: TRBJ2-1
v_gene: TRBV3-1/TRBV3-2
CDR3nt: TGTGCCAGCAGCCAAGATTCGCTAGCGGGAAGCTCCTACAATGAGCAGTTCTTC
CDR3aa: CASSQDSLAGSSYNEQFF

d_gene: NA
abundance: NA
j_gene: TRBJ1-1
v_gene: TRBV3-1/TRBV3-2
CDR3nt: TGTGCCAGCAGTCGAGCGCTAGAAGCTTTCTTT
CDR3aa: CASSRALEAFF

d_gene: NA
abundance: NA
j_gene: TRBJ2-5
v_gene: TRBV6-5
CDR3nt: TGTGCCGGAAGTAAAACAGGGATAGAGACCCAGTACTTC
CDR3aa: CAGSKTGIETQYF

d_gene: NA
abundance: once
j_gene: TRBJ1-2
v_gene: TRBV11-2
CDR3nt: TGTGCCAGCAGCTCACCAGGGGCGACTTATGATGGCTACACCTTC
CDR3aa: CASSSPGATYDGYTF

d_gene: NA
abundance: few
j_gene: TRBJ1-2
v_gene: TRBV4-3
CDR3nt: TGCGCCAGCAGCCAAGAAGGAACAGGTCATGGCTACACCTTC
CDR3aa: CASSQEGTGHGYTF

d_gene: TRBD1
abundance: NA
j_gene: TRBJ1-4
v_gene: TRBV2
CDR3nt: TGTGCCAGCGGTTTGGGGACAGGTGGCGAAAAACTGTTTTTT
CDR3aa: CASGLGTGGEKLFF

d_gene: NA
abundance: few
j_gene: TRBJ1-2
v_gene: TRBV28
CDR3nt: TGTGCCAGCAGTTTGATTGGGTTAGGAGCTAACTATGGCTACACCTTC
CDR3aa: CASSLIGLGANYGYTF

d_gene: TRBD1
abundance: NA
j_gene: TRBJ2-3
v_gene: TRBV7-6
CDR3nt: TGTGCCAGCAGCGGGGGACAGGCGCCCACAGATACGCAGTATTTT
CDR3aa: CASSGGQAPTDTQYF

d_gene: NA
abundance: few
j_gene: TRBJ1-2
v_gene: TRBV5-4
CDR3nt: TGTGCCAGCAGCTCCTTGCAGTTCTATGGCTACACCTTC
CDR3aa: CASSSLQFYGYTF

d_gene: TRBD1
abundance: NA
j_gene: TRBJ1-6
v_gene: TRBV4-3
CDR3nt: TGCGCCAGCAGCCAAGGGGCCCGGGACAGAAACAATTCACCCCTCCACTTT
CDR3aa: CASSQGARDRNNSPLHF

d_gene: TRBD1
abundance: NA
j_gene: TRBJ1-2
v_gene: TRBV27
CDR3nt: TGTGCCAGCAGTTCCTGGACAGGTACTAACTATGGCTACACCTTC
CDR3aa: CASSSWTGTNYGYTF

d_gene: NA
abundance: NA
j_gene: TRBJ1-1
v_gene: TRBV5-1
CDR3nt: TGCGCCAGCAGCTTTAACTCGAACACTGAAGCTTTCTTT
CDR3aa: CASSFNSNTEAFF

d_gene: NA
abundance: NA
j_gene: TRBJ1-1
v_gene: TRBV6-5
CDR3nt: TGTGCCACCAGGAGGGACTCAAACACTGAAGCTTTCTTT
CDR3aa: CATRRDSNTEAFF

d_gene: NA
abundance: NA
j_gene: TRBJ2-5
v_gene: TRBV5-4
CDR3nt: TGTGCCAGCAGCTTACCAGGGGCGGAGACCCAGTACTTC
CDR3aa: CASSLPGAETQYF

d_gene: NA
abundance: once
j_gene: TRBJ1-1
v_gene: TRBV7-2
CDR3nt: TGTGCCAGCAGCTTAACAGGGCCAAACACTGAAGCTTTCTTT
CDR3aa: CASSLTGPNTEAFF

d_gene: NA
abundance: NA
j_gene: TRBJ2-5
v_gene: TRBV6-1
CDR3nt: TGTGCCAGCAGTGAAGGTATAGAACAGGGGACCCAGTACTTC
CDR3aa: CASSEGIEQGTQYF

d_gene: NA
abundance: once
j_gene: TRBJ1-1
v_gene: TRBV7-9
CDR3nt: TGTGCCAGCACCCCTTTTGAGGGTCTTGAAGCTTTCTTT
CDR3aa: CASTPFEGLEAFF

d_gene: NA
abundance: once
j_gene: TRBJ1-2
v_gene: TRBV23-1
CDR3nt: TGCGCCAGCAGTCAATCGTGGGGGCCCTACTATGGCTACACCTTC
CDR3aa: CASSQSWGPYYGYTF

d_gene: TRBD1
abundance: NA
j_gene: TRBJ1-6
v_gene: TRBV5-1
CDR3nt: TGCGCCAGCAGCCCGGGACAGAAAGATTCACCCCTCCACTTT
CDR3aa: CASSPGQKDSPLHF

d_gene: NA
abundance: once
j_gene: TRBJ1-5
v_gene: TRBV7-9
CDR3nt: TGTGCCAGCAGCCCCCTCGGAGGTGCGGGGGGCAATCAGCCCCAGCATTTT
CDR3aa: CASSPLGGAGGNQPQHF

d_gene: NA
abundance: NA
j_gene: TRBJ2-1
v_gene: TRBV7-3
CDR3nt: TGTGCCAGCAGCGATCAGGGGATTGTAGGGAGATACAATGAGCAGTTCTTC
CDR3aa: CASSDQGIVGRYNEQFF

d_gene: NA
abundance: NA
j_gene: TRBJ2-3
v_gene: TRBV29-1
CDR3nt: TGCAGCTCCAACGGATGGCCGGGGAGAACAGATACGCAGTATTTT
CDR3aa: CSSNGWPGRTDTQYF

d_gene: TRBD1
abundance: NA
j_gene: TRBJ1-1
v_gene: TRBV18
CDR3nt: TGTGCCAGCTCACGGGACAGGAGCAACACTGAAGCTTTCTTT
CDR3aa: CASSRDRSNTEAFF

d_gene: NA
abundance: NA
j_gene: TRBJ1-6
v_gene: TRBV11-2
CDR3nt: TGTGCCAGCAGCCCCAGGGTTGAAATGTATTCACCCCTCCACTTT
CDR3aa: CASSPRVEMYSPLHF

d_gene: NA
abundance: NA
j_gene: TRBJ2-1
v_gene: TRBV9
CDR3nt: TGTGCCAGCAGCCCCCAAGGGAGATCACCCTACAATGAGCAGTTCTTC
CDR3aa: CASSPQGRSPYNEQFF

d_gene: TRBD1
abundance: NA
j_gene: TRBJ1-2
v_gene: TRBV24-1
CDR3nt: TGTGCCACCAGTGATTTGGTAGGGGGCGAGGTCTATGGCTACACCTTC
CDR3aa: CATSDLVGGEVYGYTF

d_gene: NA
abundance: NA
j_gene: TRBJ1-5
v_gene: TRBV12-3/TRBV12-4
CDR3nt: TGTGCCAGCAGTTTAGGGGGGGAGCCCCAGCATTTT
CDR3aa: CASSLGGEPQHF

d_gene: NA
abundance: NA
j_gene: TRBJ2-1
v_gene: TRBV25-1
CDR3nt: TGTGCCAGCAGTGTAGCTGTCTCCTACAATGAGCAGTTCTTC
CDR3aa: CASSVAVSYNEQFF

d_gene: TRBD2
abundance: NA
j_gene: TRBJ2-6
v_gene: TRBV5-1
CDR3nt: TGCGCCAGCAGCCGGGGGGTGTTGGGCTCTGGGGCCAACGTCCTGACTTTC
CDR3aa: CASSRGVLGSGANVLTF

d_gene: NA
abundance: NA
j_gene: TRBJ2-7
v_gene: TRBV6-2/TRBV6-3
CDR3nt: TGTGCCAGCAGTTCCCCCAGGGTCCCCTACGAGCAGTACTTC
CDR3aa: CASSSPRVPYEQYF

d_gene: TRBD2
abundance: NA
j_gene: TRBJ2-5
v_gene: TRBV7-2
CDR3nt: TGTGCCAGCAGCTTAGCGTGGGCTAGCGGGTCCCAAGAGACCCAGTACTTC
CDR3aa: CASSLAWASGSQETQYF

d_gene: NA
abundance: NA
j_gene: TRBJ2-1
v_gene: TRBV24-1
CDR3nt: TGTGCCACCGGGGCGAGCTCCTACAATGAGCAGTTCTTC
CDR3aa: CATGASSYNEQFF

d_gene: NA
abundance: once
j_gene: TRBJ1-4
v_gene: TRBV11-3
CDR3nt: TGTGCCAGCAGCCGAGGTCTCGCGACAACTAATGAAAAACTGTTTTTT
CDR3aa: CASSRGLATTNEKLFF

d_gene: TRBD1
abundance: NA
j_gene: TRBJ1-1
v_gene: TRBV7-9
CDR3nt: TGTGCCAGCAGCTTATCCAAAGGGACAGTACCCCCCGAAGCTTTCTTT
CDR3aa: CASSLSKGTVPPEAFF

d_gene: NA
abundance: NA
j_gene: TRBJ1-2
v_gene: TRBV12-5
CDR3nt: TGTGCTAGTGGTTTGGCTAGGAGTTGGTATGGCTACACCTTC
CDR3aa: CASGLARSWYGYTF

d_gene: TRBD1
abundance: once
j_gene: TRBJ1-6
v_gene: TRBV3-1/TRBV3-2
CDR3nt: TGTGCCAGTCAGGGGGCGGGATTTTCACCCCTCCACTTT
CDR3aa: CASQGAGFSPLHF

d_gene: TRBD2
abundance: NA
j_gene: TRBJ2-5
v_gene: TRBV27
CDR3nt: TGTGCCAGCAGTCAAAGGACTAGCGGGACGGAGACCCAGTACTTC
CDR3aa: CASSQRTSGTETQYF

d_gene: TRBD2
abundance: few
j_gene: TRBJ2-1
v_gene: TRBV5-1
CDR3nt: TGCGCCAGCAGCGTGACTAGCGGGAGGGCCGGTGAGCAGTTCTTC
CDR3aa: CASSVTSGRAGEQFF

d_gene: TRBD1
abundance: NA
j_gene: TRBJ2-1
v_gene: TRBV29-1
CDR3nt: TGCAGCGTTCGGACAGGGGCCAGCTCCTACAATGAGCAGTTCTTC
CDR3aa: CSVRTGASSYNEQFF

d_gene: NA
abundance: NA
j_gene: TRBJ2-1
v_gene: TRBV6-5
CDR3nt: TGTGCCACCTGCAGCGGTTCCTACAATGAGCAGTTCTTC
CDR3aa: CATCSGSYNEQFF

d_gene: TRBD2
abundance: NA
j_gene: TRBJ2-1
v_gene: TRBV6-4
CDR3nt: TGTGCCAGCAGCCAGACTAGCGGGGCCTTTTACAATGAGCAGTTCTTC
CDR3aa: CASSQTSGAFYNEQFF

d_gene: NA
abundance: NA
j_gene: TRBJ2-3
v_gene: TRBV14
CDR3nt: TGTGCCAGCAGTCTTAGCACAGATACGCAGTATTTT
CDR3aa: CASSLSTDTQYF

d_gene: NA
abundance: NA
j_gene: TRBJ2-1
v_gene: TRBV4-3
CDR3nt: TGCGCCAGCAGCCAAGATAACAGCGGCTCCTACAATGAGCAGTTCTTC
CDR3aa: CASSQDNSGSYNEQFF

d_gene: TRBD2
abundance: NA
j_gene: TRBJ2-3
v_gene: TRBV2
CDR3nt: TGTGCCAGCAGTGAAACTAGCGGGGGTACGGGTACGCAGTATTTT
CDR3aa: CASSETSGGTGTQYF

d_gene: NA
abundance: NA
j_gene: TRBJ2-3
v_gene: TRBV11-2
CDR3nt: TGTGCCAGCAGCTTAAGCTATCTCAGCACAGATACGCAGTATTTT
CDR3aa: CASSLSYLSTDTQYF

d_gene: TRBD1
abundance: few
j_gene: TRBJ2-7
v_gene: TRBV4-3
CDR3nt: TGCGCCAGCAGCCAAGTTTCCGGGACAGGGGCCTACGAGCAGTACTTC
CDR3aa: CASSQVSGTGAYEQYF

d_gene: NA
abundance: NA
j_gene: TRBJ1-6
v_gene: TRBV3-1/TRBV3-2
CDR3nt: TGTGCCAGCAGCCGCCTCCTACAGGGTAATTCACCCCTCCACTTT
CDR3aa: CASSRLLQGNSPLHF

d_gene: NA
abundance: NA
j_gene: TRBJ1-1
v_gene: TRBV12-3/TRBV12-4
CDR3nt: TGTGCCAGCAGTATAAGACAGAACACTGAAGCTTTCTTT
CDR3aa: CASSIRQNTEAFF